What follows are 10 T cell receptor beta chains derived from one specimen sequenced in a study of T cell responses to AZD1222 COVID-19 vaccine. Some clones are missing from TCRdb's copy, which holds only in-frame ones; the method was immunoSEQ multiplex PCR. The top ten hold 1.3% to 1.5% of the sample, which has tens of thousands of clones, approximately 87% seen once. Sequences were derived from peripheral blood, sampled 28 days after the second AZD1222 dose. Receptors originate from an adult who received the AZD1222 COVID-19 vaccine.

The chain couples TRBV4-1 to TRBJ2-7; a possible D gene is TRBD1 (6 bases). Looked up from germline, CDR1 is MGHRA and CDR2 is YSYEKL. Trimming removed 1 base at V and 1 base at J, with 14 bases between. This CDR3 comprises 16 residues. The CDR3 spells CASSQAGAGASYEQYF. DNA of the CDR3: TGCGCCAGCAGCCAAGCAGGGGCAGGGGCGTCCTACGAGCAGTACTTC.

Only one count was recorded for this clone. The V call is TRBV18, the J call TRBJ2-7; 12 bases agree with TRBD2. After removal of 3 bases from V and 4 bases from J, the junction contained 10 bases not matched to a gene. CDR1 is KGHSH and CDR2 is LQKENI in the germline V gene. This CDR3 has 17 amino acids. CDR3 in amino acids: CASSPQALAGGRYEQYF. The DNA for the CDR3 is TGTGCCAGCTCACCCCAAGCCCTAGCGGGGGGGCGTTACGAGCAGTACTTC.

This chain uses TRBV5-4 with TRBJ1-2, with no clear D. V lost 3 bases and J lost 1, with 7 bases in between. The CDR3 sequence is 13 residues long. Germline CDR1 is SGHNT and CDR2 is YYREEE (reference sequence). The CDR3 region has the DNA TGTGCCAGCAGCTCCTCCCTTAACTATGGCTACACCTTC. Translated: CASSSSLNYGYTF.

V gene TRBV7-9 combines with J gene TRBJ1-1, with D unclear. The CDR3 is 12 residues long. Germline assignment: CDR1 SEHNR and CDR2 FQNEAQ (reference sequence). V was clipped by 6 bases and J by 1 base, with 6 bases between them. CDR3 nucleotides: TGTGCCAGCAGGGTGAGGAACACTGAAGCTTTCTTT. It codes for CASRVRNTEAFF.

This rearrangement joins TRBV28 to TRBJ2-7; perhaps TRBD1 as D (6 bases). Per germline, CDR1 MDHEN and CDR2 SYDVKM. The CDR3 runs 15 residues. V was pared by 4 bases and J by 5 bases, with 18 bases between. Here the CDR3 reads CASSYPGQRMDEQYF. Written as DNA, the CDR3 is TGTGCCAGCAGTTACCCCGGACAGAGGATGGACGAGCAGTACTTC.

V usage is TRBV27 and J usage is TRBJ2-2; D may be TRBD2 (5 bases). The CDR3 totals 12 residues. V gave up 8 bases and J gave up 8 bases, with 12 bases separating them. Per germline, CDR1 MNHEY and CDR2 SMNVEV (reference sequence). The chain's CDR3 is CASSPPGGELFF. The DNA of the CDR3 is TGTGCCAGCTCTCCTCCGGGAGGGGAGCTGTTTTTT.

CDR3: CASSPQGEGETQYF. Here the CDR3 DNA reads TGTGCCAGCAGCCCCCAAGGCGAGGGAGAGACCCAGTACTTC. V and J are TRBV7-2 and TRBJ2-5; D perhaps matches TRBD2 (5 bases). The CDR3 runs to 14 residues. The V end lost 5 bases, the J end lost 4 bases, and 14 bases lay between the germline ends. CDR1 is SGHTA and CDR2 is FQGNSA in the germline V gene.

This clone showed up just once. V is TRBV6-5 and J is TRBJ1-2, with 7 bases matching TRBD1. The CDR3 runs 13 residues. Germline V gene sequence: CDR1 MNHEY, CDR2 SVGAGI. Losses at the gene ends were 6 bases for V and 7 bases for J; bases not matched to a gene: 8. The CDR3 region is CASRSTGSGGYTF. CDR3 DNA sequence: TGTGCCAGCAGATCGACAGGGAGCGGTGGCTACACCTTC.

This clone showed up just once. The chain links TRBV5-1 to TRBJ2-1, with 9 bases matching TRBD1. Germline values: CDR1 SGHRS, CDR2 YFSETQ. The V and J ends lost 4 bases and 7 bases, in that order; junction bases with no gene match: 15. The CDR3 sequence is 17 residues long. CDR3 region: CASSTTPGTGSLNEQFF. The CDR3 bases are TGCGCCAGCAGCACCACCCCCGGGACAGGGAGTTTGAATGAGCAGTTCTTC.

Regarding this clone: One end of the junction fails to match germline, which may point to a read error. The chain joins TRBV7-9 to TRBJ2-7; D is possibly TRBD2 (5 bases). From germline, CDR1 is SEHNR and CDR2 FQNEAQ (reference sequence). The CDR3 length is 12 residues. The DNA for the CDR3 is TGTGCCAGCAGCTTAGAAGGAGGACGACTGTTCTTC. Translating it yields CASSLEGGRLFF.